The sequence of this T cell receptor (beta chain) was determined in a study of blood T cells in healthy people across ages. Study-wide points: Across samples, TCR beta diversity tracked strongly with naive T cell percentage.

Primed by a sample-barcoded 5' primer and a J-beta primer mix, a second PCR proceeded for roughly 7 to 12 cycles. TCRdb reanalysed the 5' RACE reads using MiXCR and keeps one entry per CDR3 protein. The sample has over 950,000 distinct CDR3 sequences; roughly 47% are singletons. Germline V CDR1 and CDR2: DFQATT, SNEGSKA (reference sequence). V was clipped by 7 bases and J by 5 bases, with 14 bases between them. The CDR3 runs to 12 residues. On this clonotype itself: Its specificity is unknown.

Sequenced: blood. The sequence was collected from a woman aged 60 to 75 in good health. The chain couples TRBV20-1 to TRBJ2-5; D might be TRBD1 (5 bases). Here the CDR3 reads CSDLPGRETQYF. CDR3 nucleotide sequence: TGCAGTGATCTCCCAGGGCGGGAGACCCAGTACTTC.